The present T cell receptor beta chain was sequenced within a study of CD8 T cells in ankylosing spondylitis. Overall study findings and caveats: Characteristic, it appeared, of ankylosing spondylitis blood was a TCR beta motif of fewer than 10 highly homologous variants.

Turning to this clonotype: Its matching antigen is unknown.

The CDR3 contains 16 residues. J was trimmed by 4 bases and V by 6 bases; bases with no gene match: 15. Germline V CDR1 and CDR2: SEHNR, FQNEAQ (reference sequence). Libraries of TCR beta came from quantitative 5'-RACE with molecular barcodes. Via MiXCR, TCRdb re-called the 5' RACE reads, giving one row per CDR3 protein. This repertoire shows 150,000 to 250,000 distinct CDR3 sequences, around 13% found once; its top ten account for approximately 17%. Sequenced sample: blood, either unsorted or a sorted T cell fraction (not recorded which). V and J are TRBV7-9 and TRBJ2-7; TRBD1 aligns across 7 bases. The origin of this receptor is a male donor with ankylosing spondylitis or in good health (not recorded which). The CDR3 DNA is TGTGCCAGCAGTTCACTAGACAGGGCGAATCCTTACGAGCAGTACTTC. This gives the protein CASSSLDRANPYEQYF.